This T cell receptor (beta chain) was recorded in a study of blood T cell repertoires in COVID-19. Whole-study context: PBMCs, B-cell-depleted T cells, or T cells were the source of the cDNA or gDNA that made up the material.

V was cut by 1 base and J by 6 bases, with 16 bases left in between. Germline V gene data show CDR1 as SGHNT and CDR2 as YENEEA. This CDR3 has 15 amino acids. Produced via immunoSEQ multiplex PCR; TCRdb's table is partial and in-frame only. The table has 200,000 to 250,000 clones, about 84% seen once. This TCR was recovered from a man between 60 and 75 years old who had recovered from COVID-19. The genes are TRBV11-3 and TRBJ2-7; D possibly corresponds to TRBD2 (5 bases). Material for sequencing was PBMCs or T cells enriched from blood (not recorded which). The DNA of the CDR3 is TGTGCCAGCAGCTTAGGGGGTCAGTTTGGGAGCGAGCAGTACTTC. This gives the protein CASSLGGQFGSEQYF.